Listed below are T cell receptor beta chains from one sample, sequenced in a study of regulatory T cells in long-lasting Graves disease. TCRdb redid the calling of the multiplex PCR reads with MiXCR, one entry per CDR3 protein. Among 400,000 to 500,000 distinct CDR3 sequences listed, roughly 15% were seen once. This sample was also put to use in a study of T cells in Graves' hyperthyroidism and ophthalmopathy.

The sample consisted of peripheral blood mononuclear cells (PBMCs), taken at new diagnosis, from a patient treated with antithyroid drugs. Source of these receptors: a woman in her forties or fifties with Graves disease. CDR3s include the opening cysteine and the closing phenylalanine or tryptophan. The D gene is left open where the match is weak. Some rows have no size entry. The others give once, few or many, or a class for an expanded clone.

abundance: many
j_gene: TRBJ2-3
d_gene: -
v_gene: TRBV7-3
CDR3aa: CASSSQTTDTQYF
CDR3nt: TGTGCCAGCAGCTCACAGACCACAGATACGCAGTATTTT

abundance: many
j_gene: TRBJ2-2
d_gene: -
v_gene: TRBV7-9
CDR3aa: CASSLDRTTGELFF
CDR3nt: TGTGCCAGCAGCTTAGATCGAACCACCGGGGAGCTGTTTTTT

abundance: many
j_gene: TRBJ2-7
d_gene: TRBD1
v_gene: TRBV24-1
CDR3aa: CATSDPSRGTYEQYF
CDR3nt: TGTGCCACCAGTGATCCATCCAGGGGGACCTACGAGCAGTACTTC

abundance: many
j_gene: TRBJ2-7
d_gene: -
v_gene: TRBV28
CDR3aa: CASTKSSYEQYF
CDR3nt: TGTGCCAGCACAAAAAGCTCCTACGAGCAGTACTTC

abundance: -
j_gene: TRBJ1-2
d_gene: TRBD1
v_gene: TRBV19
CDR3aa: CASSSPTGGGYTF
CDR3nt: TGTGCCAGTAGTAGCCCGACAGGGGGGGGCTACACCTTC

abundance: -
j_gene: TRBJ1-5
d_gene: -
v_gene: TRBV4-1
CDR3aa: CASSQASSNQPQHF
CDR3nt: TGCGCCAGCAGCCAAGCCAGTAGCAATCAGCCCCAGCATTTT

abundance: -
j_gene: TRBJ1-3
d_gene: -
v_gene: TRBV28
CDR3aa: CASSSTPGATSYSGNTIYF
CDR3nt: TGTGCCAGCAGTTCTACCCCTGGGGCGACAAGCTACTCTGGAAACACCATATATTTT

abundance: many
j_gene: TRBJ2-5
d_gene: TRBD2
v_gene: TRBV12-3/TRBV12-4
CDR3aa: CASSLGYLGGGETQYF
CDR3nt: TGTGCCAGCAGCTTAGGTTATTTGGGGGGGGGAGAGACCCAGTACTTC

abundance: many
j_gene: TRBJ2-7
d_gene: TRBD2
v_gene: TRBV3-1
CDR3aa: CASSLAGAVYEQYF
CDR3nt: TGTGCCAGCAGCCTAGCGGGAGCCGTATACGAGCAGTACTTC

abundance: many
j_gene: TRBJ2-7
d_gene: -
v_gene: TRBV12-3/TRBV12-4
CDR3aa: CASSLGGKDSYEQYF
CDR3nt: TGTGCCAGCAGTTTAGGAGGGAAAGACTCCTACGAGCAGTACTTC

abundance: many
j_gene: TRBJ2-5
d_gene: -
v_gene: TRBV28
CDR3aa: CACNPLGGSETQYF
CDR3nt: TGTGCCTGCAACCCTCTAGGGGGTTCAGAGACCCAGTACTTC

abundance: few
j_gene: TRBJ2-1
d_gene: -
v_gene: TRBV5-6
CDR3aa: CASSQLALGGHEQFF
CDR3nt: TGTGCCAGCAGCCAGCTAGCGCTGGGGGGTCATGAGCAGTTCTTC

abundance: many
j_gene: TRBJ2-3
d_gene: TRBD1
v_gene: TRBV20-1
CDR3aa: CSAISGGANTQYF
CDR3nt: TGCAGTGCTATTTCAGGGGGCGCGAATACGCAGTATTTT

abundance: many
j_gene: TRBJ2-3
d_gene: -
v_gene: TRBV5-1
CDR3aa: CASSGRDSTDTQYF
CDR3nt: TGCGCCAGCAGCGGCCGGGACTCCACAGATACGCAGTATTTT

abundance: few
j_gene: TRBJ1-1
d_gene: -
v_gene: TRBV19
CDR3aa: CASSATPVGRRNTEAFF
CDR3nt: TGTGCCAGTAGTGCCACCCCTGTCGGGCGGAGGAACACTGAAGCTTTCTTT

abundance: many
j_gene: TRBJ2-7
d_gene: -
v_gene: TRBV2
CDR3aa: CASSEAYQPYEQYF
CDR3nt: TGTGCCAGCAGTGAAGCTTACCAGCCCTACGAGCAGTACTTC

abundance: few
j_gene: TRBJ2-5
d_gene: -
v_gene: TRBV12-3/TRBV12-4
CDR3aa: CASRPEVLRETQYF
CDR3nt: TGTGCCAGCAGACCAGAGGTCCTTAGGGAGACCCAGTACTTC

abundance: many
j_gene: TRBJ2-7
d_gene: TRBD2
v_gene: TRBV10-3
CDR3aa: CAISDGLLAGGPGSHEQYF
CDR3nt: TGTGCCATCAGTGACGGGCTGCTAGCGGGAGGGCCAGGGTCCCACGAGCAGTACTTC

abundance: -
j_gene: TRBJ2-3
d_gene: -
v_gene: TRBV29-1
CDR3aa: CSVVRQGGDTQYF
CDR3nt: TGCAGCGTTGTAAGGCAGGGGGGAGATACGCAGTATTTT

abundance: many
j_gene: TRBJ1-1
d_gene: -
v_gene: TRBV27
CDR3aa: CASSSQGFTEAFF
CDR3nt: TGTGCCAGCAGCTCACAGGGTTTCACTGAAGCTTTCTTT

abundance: many
j_gene: TRBJ2-1
d_gene: -
v_gene: TRBV27
CDR3aa: CASTTGTRPFNEQFF
CDR3nt: TGTGCCAGCACAACCGGGACACGTCCTTTCAATGAGCAGTTCTTC

abundance: -
j_gene: TRBJ1-1
d_gene: -
v_gene: TRBV4-2
CDR3aa: CASSQRMIAEINTEAFF
CDR3nt: TGTGCCAGCAGCCAACGGATGATTGCAGAGATAAACACTGAAGCTTTCTTT

abundance: few
j_gene: TRBJ1-4
d_gene: -
v_gene: TRBV20-1
CDR3aa: CSASLREAATNEKLFF
CDR3nt: TGCAGTGCTAGTCTCCGGGAGGCCGCAACTAATGAAAAACTGTTTTTT

abundance: few
j_gene: TRBJ1-1
d_gene: -
v_gene: TRBV7-3
CDR3aa: CASSLMGGENAEAFF
CDR3nt: TGTGCCAGCAGCTTAATGGGGGGGGAGAACGCTGAAGCTTTCTTT

abundance: few
j_gene: TRBJ2-6
d_gene: -
v_gene: TRBV2
CDR3aa: CASSRSQSSGANVLTF
CDR3nt: TGTGCCAGCAGTAGAAGTCAGTCCTCTGGGGCCAACGTCCTGACTTTC

abundance: few
j_gene: TRBJ2-1
d_gene: -
v_gene: TRBV10-3
CDR3aa: CATQLESEQFF
CDR3nt: TGTGCCACTCAACTAGAGTCTGAGCAGTTCTTC

abundance: few
j_gene: TRBJ1-6
d_gene: TRBD1
v_gene: TRBV4-2
CDR3aa: CASSQEVGTGYSPLHF
CDR3nt: TGTGCCAGCAGCCAAGAAGTGGGGACAGGGTACTCACCCCTCCACTTT

abundance: -
j_gene: TRBJ2-7
d_gene: TRBD2
v_gene: TRBV7-6
CDR3aa: CASSSRLADNEQYF
CDR3nt: TGTGCCAGCAGCTCCCGACTAGCAGACAACGAGCAGTACTTC

abundance: many
j_gene: TRBJ2-7
d_gene: TRBD1
v_gene: TRBV29-1
CDR3aa: CSVVGTGTGLYEQYF
CDR3nt: TGCAGCGTTGTGGGGACCGGGACAGGGCTCTACGAGCAGTACTTC